This TCR beta chain was recorded in a study of cytomegalovirus exposure and HLA in healthy donors. Findings and caveats of the study: While the bulk of TCR sequences proved rare, some public TCRs turned up in many donors.

The V segment lost 4 bases and the J segment 7 bases; nucleotides outside the gene matches: 3. The CDR3 contains 13 residues. Germline CDR1 reads GTSNPN; CDR2 reads SVGIG (reference sequence). Worth noting for this clone: Its antigen is unidentified.

Sequencing was performed with immunoSEQ multiplex PCR; in TCRdb, only in-frame clones are kept and a portion is missing. This sample carries fewer than 120,000 clones, around 87% of them seen once, and the ten largest clones take over 1.1%. The sequence was obtained from a young woman in good health and CMV-seropositive. The chain couples TRBV30 to TRBJ1-4; TRBD1 matches at 10 bases. What was sequenced was PBMCs. CDR3 in amino acids: CAWTGTGAEKLFF. DNA for the CDR3: TGTGCCTGGACCGGGACAGGGGCTGAAAAACTGTTTTTT.